This T cell receptor beta chain was sequenced during a study of regulatory T cells in long-lasting Graves disease. General study points: Persistent Graves' disease cases displayed lower TCR diversity than newly diagnosed ones.

CDR3 regions were amplified by Arm-PCR using iRepertoire HTBI primers to build TCR beta libraries. MiXCR was run by TCRdb on the multiplex PCR reads, yielding one entry per CDR3 protein. Altogether some 600,000 distinct CDR3 sequences are present, around 16% being singletons, with the ten largest covering around 12%. This clonotype was counted at least ten times. Its antigen is currently unknown. The CDR3 consists of 15 residues. The germline V and J ends were trimmed by 7 bases and 3 bases, with 19 bases remaining between them. CDR1 is MDHEN and CDR2 is SYDVKM in the germline V gene. Time point in this sample: newly diagnosed GD, antithyroid drugs for less than 3 months. Generation of the TCR library employed RNA extracted from PBMCs. Separately, the same data were catalogued under a study of T cells in Graves' hyperthyroidism and ophthalmopathy.

The sample in question was peripheral blood mononuclear cells (PBMCs), obtained at new diagnosis, from a patient treated with antithyroid drugs. The TCR was taken from a young man with Graves disease. The gene calls are TRBV28 and TRBJ2-7, with a possible D match to TRBD1 (6 bases). This CDR3 reads CASTIQDRANYEQYF. The CDR3 DNA is TGTGCCAGCACCATTCAGGACAGAGCTAACTACGAGCAGTACTTC.